These 18 T cell receptor beta chains were sequenced from one sample in a study of blood T cells in healthy people across ages. A second PCR, run for roughly 7 to 11 cycles, used a sample-barcoded 5' primer plus a J-beta primer mix. A single record per CDR3 protein comes from TCRdb applying MiXCR to the 5' RACE reads. In the table there are 1.4 million or so distinct CDR3 sequences, approximately 43% of which are singletons. The sequencing input was blood. Receptor source: a woman younger than 35 in good health.

The chain combines TRBV4-2 with TRBJ1-2, with D unresolved. Trimming removed 4 bases at V and 1 base at J, with 13 bases between. Germline lookup yields CDR1 LGHNA and CDR2 YNFKEQ. The CDR3 consists of 15 residues. The CDR3 nucleotides read TGTGCCAGCAGCCCCCCGGATTTTCTTAACTATGGCTACACCTTC. Encoded protein: CASSPPDFLNYGYTF.

This clonotype came up a few times. The rearrangement links TRBV9 to TRBJ2-5; D call uncertain. The germline V and J ends were trimmed by 0 bases and 0 bases, with 9 bases remaining between them. The CDR3 is 15 residues long. Germline CDR1 SGDLS, CDR2 YYNGEE. Here the CDR3 reads CASSVAIDYQETQYF. The CDR3 DNA sequence: TGTGCCAGCAGCGTAGCCATTGACTACCAAGAGACCCAGTACTTC.

This clonotype was counted once. The CDR3 loop reads CASSRRLAGDAGELFF. The CDR3 bases are TGCGCCAGCAGCCGAAGACTAGCGGGAGATGCCGGGGAGCTGTTTTTT. V and J are TRBV4-1 and TRBJ2-2, with 12 bases matching TRBD2. From germline, CDR1 is MGHRA and CDR2 YSYEKL. The CDR3 contains 16 residues. V lost 4 bases to trimming and J lost 6 bases; unmatched junction nucleotides: 6.

There are many counts of this clonotype. One end of the junction is discordant with germline, which a read error may explain. The gene calls are TRBV12-3 or TRBV12-4 and TRBJ2-5; D not certain. CDR3 length equals 10 residues. The CDR3 reads CASSLETQYF. The CDR3 DNA follows: TGTGCCAGCAGCTTAGAGACCCAGTACTTC.

V usage is TRBV24-1 and J usage is TRBJ2-3; 9 nucleotides match TRBD1. The V gene's germline CDR1 is KGHDR and CDR2 SFDVKD. The CDR3 sequence is 15 residues long. The junction had 7 bases not matched to a gene; V was cut back by 6 bases and J by 4 bases. In nucleotides, the CDR3 is TGTGCCACCAGTTCGCCGGGACAGGGACCAGATACGCAGTATTTT. Protein: CATSSPGQGPDTQYF.

The rearrangement uses TRBV6-1 and TRBJ2-7; D unresolved. Trimming removed 0 bases at V and 3 bases at J, with 12 bases between. The CDR3 is made up of 15 amino acids. Looked up from germline, CDR1 is MNHNS and CDR2 is SASEGT. The CDR3 protein is CASSEASHEYYEQYF. DNA for the CDR3: TGTGCCAGCAGTGAAGCTTCGCACGAATACTACGAGCAGTACTTC.

V usage is TRBV20-1 and J usage is TRBJ2-5; D unresolved. The CDR3 is 12 amino acids. Trimming stripped 7 bases from V and 2 bases from J, with 11 bases between. The germline gives CDR1 DFQATT, CDR2 SNEGSKA (reference sequence). This CDR3 is CSVRLSQETQYF. CDR3 nucleotides: TGCAGTGTTCGACTCTCGCAAGAGACCCAGTACTTC.

To note about this clonotype: One end of the junction does not line up with germline, which may come from a read error. The rearrangement uses TRBV7-2 and TRBJ1-2, with 11 bases lining up with TRBD1. The germline V gene has CDR1 SGHTA and CDR2 FQGNSA. CDR3 length: 15 residues. CDR3 sequence: CAGSPWTGGDYGYTF. CDR3 sequence (DNA): TGTGCCGGCAGCCCCTGGACAGGGGGCGACTATGGCTACACCTTC.

This clonotype was counted at least ten times. The genes are TRBV11-2 and TRBJ2-7, with TRBD2 matching 8 bases. The CDR3 extends over 14 amino acids. CDR1 is SGHAT, CDR2 FQNNGV, per germline. V shed 1 base, J shed 6 bases, and the junction held 5 bases outside the gene matches. The CDR3 here is CASSLGISGTEQYF. CDR3 nucleotides: TGTGCCAGCAGCTTAGGGATTAGCGGGACCGAGCAGTACTTC. Full variable domain (rest looked up from reference TRBV11-2 and TRBJ2-7): EAGVAQSPRYKIIEKRQSVAFWCNPISGHATLYWYQQILGQGPKLLIQFQNNGVVDDSQLPKDRFSAERLKGVDSTLKIQPAKLEDSAVYLCASSLGISGTEQYFGPGTRLTVT.

This clonotype was counted ten times or more. V is TRBV20-1 and J is TRBJ1-1; 10 bases align to TRBD1. Germline V lookup: CDR1 DFQATT, CDR2 SNEGSKA (reference sequence). The CDR3 extends over 14 amino acids. The J segment lost 3 bases and the V segment lost 3 bases, leaving 4 bases of the junction unmatched. The CDR3 here is CSASPGTGDTEAFF. In DNA, the CDR3 is TGCAGTGCTAGCCCCGGGACAGGGGACACTGAAGCTTTCTTT.

The chain links TRBV9 to TRBJ2-5, with D hard to call. Trimming shortened V by 4 bases and J by 5 bases, and 12 bases separated the two germline ends. Looked up from germline, CDR1 is SGDLS and CDR2 is YYNGEE. This CDR3 is 13 amino acids long. The CDR3 here is CASSTRLRETQYF. The CDR3 nucleotides are TGTGCCAGCAGCACGCGCTTGAGGGAGACCCAGTACTTC. Combining the CDR3 with reference TRBV9 and TRBJ2-5 gives the whole variable domain DSGVTQTPKHLITATGQRVTLRCSPRSGDLSVYWYQQSLDQGLQFLIQYYNGEERAKGNILERFSAQQFPDLHSELNLSSLELGDSALYFCASSTRLRETQYFGPGTRLLVL.

This clonotype was observed a few times. The chain links TRBV6-2 or TRBV6-3 to TRBJ2-7, with no clear D. Germline V gene lookup returns CDR1 MNHEY and CDR2 SVGEGT. The CDR3 loop spans 13 amino acids. Trimming cost V 6 bases and J 10 bases, with 19 bases left between them. The CDR3 region is CASSANPSWAQYF. The DNA for the CDR3 is TGTGCCAGCAGCGCGAACCCATCTTGGGCCCAGTACTTC.

This clonotype was recorded a few times. The genes are TRBV30 and TRBJ2-1, with TRBD1 matching over 7 bases. CDR3 length equals 13 residues. Germline trimming cut 5 bases from V and 3 bases from J; bases unmatched to any gene: 4. Per germline, CDR1 GTSNPN and CDR2 SVGIG (reference sequence). In nucleotides, the CDR3 is TGTGCCTGGTACGGGACAGACTACAATGAGCAGTTCTTC. Protein product: CAWYGTDYNEQFF. The full variable domain, its missing parts supplied by reference TRBV30 and TRBJ2-1, is SQTIHQWPATLVQPVGSPLSLECTVEGTSNPNLYWYRQAAGRGLQLLFYSVGIGQISSEVPQNLSASRPQDRQFILSSKKLLLSDSGFYLCAWYGTDYNEQFFGPGTRLTVL.

The V call is TRBV7-9, the J call TRBJ1-6; D not resolved. Trimming pared 2 bases from V and 11 bases from J, leaving 7 bases between. The CDR3 runs to 12 residues. Germline lookup yields CDR1 SEHNR and CDR2 FQNEAQ (reference sequence). The CDR3 protein is CASSLRSAPLHF. The CDR3 region has the DNA TGTGCCAGCAGCTTAAGGTCCGCACCCCTCCACTTT.

The rearrangement links TRBV4-3 to TRBJ2-5, with 7 bases aligning to TRBD2. With V trimmed by 0 bases and J by 11 bases, 15 bases remained unmatched. Germline V gene sequence: CDR1 LGHNA, CDR2 YSLEER. CDR3 length: 16 amino acids. The CDR3 protein is CASSQDPLAEYNEQYF. DNA of the CDR3: TGCGCCAGCAGCCAAGATCCGCTAGCGGAGTACAATGAGCAGTACTTC.

The chain couples TRBV4-3 to TRBJ2-3, with D possibly being TRBD2 (6 bases). Trimming took 4 bases from V and 4 from J, leaving 15 bases between them. Germline CDR1 and CDR2: LGHNA and YSLEER. CDR3 length: 15 amino acids. CDR3 DNA: TGCGCCAGCAGCCCGGAGACTAGTAGCCCAGATACGCAGTATTTT. Its translation is CASSPETSSPDTQYF.

This clonotype was seen only a few times. The chain recombines TRBV6-2 or TRBV6-3 with TRBJ2-1, with D possibly TRBD1 on 5 matching bases. This CDR3 is built from 14 residues. CDR1 and CDR2 (germline): MNHEY, SVGEGT. V was trimmed by 5 bases and J by 2 bases, leaving 10 bases between them. The CDR3 region is CASSKQVPYNEQFF. The CDR3, as DNA: TGTGCCAGCAGTAAACAGGTCCCCTACAATGAGCAGTTCTTC.

This clonotype was observed a handful of times. J is TRBJ1-1 and V is TRBV10-3; no clear D gene. The CDR3 covers 13 residues. The V gene's germline CDR1 is ENHRY and CDR2 SYGVKD. V was pared by 6 bases and J by 0 bases, with 8 bases between. DNA for the CDR3: TGTGCCATCAGCGGACCGTTGAACACTGAAGCTTTCTTT. This encodes CAISGPLNTEAFF.